This TCR beta chain was sequenced in a study of PD-L1 blockade in urothelial cancer. Across the whole study: Patients' histories included 0 to 3 prior chemotherapy regimens. There were a median of approximately 140,000 T cells in blood samples.

The time point is: peripheral blood 6 weeks after treatment start. With 4 bases clipped from V and 10 bases from J, the junction kept 12 bases outside the gene matches. Germline V CDR1 and CDR2: GTSNPN, SVGIG (reference sequence). This CDR3 contains 15 residues. Spiking each PCR with synthetic TCR analog templates was performed. The method was immunoSEQ multiplex PCR; TCRdb's version includes in-frame clones alone and lacks a portion of them. Seen here are 100,000 to 150,000 clones, about 83% observed once, and the top ten hold roughly 2.4%. The rearrangement joins TRBV30 to TRBJ1-6; the match to TRBD1 covers 8 bases. The source was PBMCs, collected around atezolizumab (anti-PD-L1) treatment. This TCR was recovered from a man aged 50-59 years with urothelial cancer. The CDR3 loop reads CAWKLGRGLASPLHF. The DNA of the CDR3 is TGTGCCTGGAAACTAGGCAGGGGGCTGGCGTCACCCCTCCACTTT.